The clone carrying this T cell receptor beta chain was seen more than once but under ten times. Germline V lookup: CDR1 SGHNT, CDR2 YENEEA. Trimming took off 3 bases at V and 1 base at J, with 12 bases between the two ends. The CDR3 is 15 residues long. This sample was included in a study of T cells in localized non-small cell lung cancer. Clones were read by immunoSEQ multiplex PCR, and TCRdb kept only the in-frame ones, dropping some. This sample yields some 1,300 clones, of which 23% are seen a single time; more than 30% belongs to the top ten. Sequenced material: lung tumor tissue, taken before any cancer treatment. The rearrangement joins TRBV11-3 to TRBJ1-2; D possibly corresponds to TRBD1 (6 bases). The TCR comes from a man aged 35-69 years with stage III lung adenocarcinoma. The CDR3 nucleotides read TGTGCCAGCAGCTTGGAACAGGGCCGTAACTATGGCTACACCTTC. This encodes CASSLEQGRNYGYTF. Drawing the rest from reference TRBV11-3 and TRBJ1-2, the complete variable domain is EAGVVQSPRYKIIEKKQPVAFWCNPISGHNTLYWYLQNLGQGPELLIRYENEEAVDDSQLPKDRFSAERLKGVDSTLKIQPAELGDSAVYLCASSLEQGRNYGYTFGSGTRLTVV.